The clone carrying this TCR beta chain occurred a few times. Some clones are missing from TCRdb's copy, which holds only in-frame ones; the method was immunoSEQ multiplex PCR. This table holds about 200,000 clones, approximately 81% found once. The record originates from a study of blood T cell repertoires in COVID-19. As for the study in general: Sample material is recorded as cDNA or gDNA derived from T cells, B-cell-depleted T cells, or PBMCs.

This clonotype originated in a man aged 35 to 55 who had recovered from COVID-19. The source material was PBMCs or T cells enriched from blood (not recorded which).

In DNA, the CDR3 is TGTGCCAGCAGAAGGACAGGGGATGGCGATACGCAGTATTTT. Translation gives CASRRTGDGDTQYF. The chain links TRBV5-8 to TRBJ2-3, with 9 nucleotides matching TRBD1. Per germline, CDR1 SGHTS and CDR2 YDEGEE. J was trimmed by 6 bases and V by 5 bases; bases with no gene match: 7. This CDR3 is 14 amino acids long.